The sequence of this TCR beta chain was determined in a study of CD8 T cells in Susac syndrome. The CDR3 spans 17 residues. Germline V gives CDR1 SEHNR, CDR2 FQNEAQ (reference sequence). V was pared by 5 bases and J by 3 bases, with 22 bases between. An input of about 0.45 to 1 ug of RNA was subjected to reverse transcription using random hexamers. TCRdb used MiXCR to reprocess the immunoSEQ multiplex PCR reads, holding one entry per CDR3 protein. Found here are 95,000 to 150,000 distinct CDR3 sequences, roughly 95% of them singletons; the top ten hold roughly 0.13%. The origin of this receptor is a human donor with Susac syndrome. The chain employs TRBV7-9 and TRBJ1-1; possibly TRBD1 for D (5 bases). Sequenced: CD4+ T cells from PBMCs. CDR3 sequence: CASSPWDGPLRDTEAFF. As DNA, the CDR3 is TGTGCCAGCAGCCCTTGGGACGGACCCTTGCGGGACACTGAAGCTTTCTTT.